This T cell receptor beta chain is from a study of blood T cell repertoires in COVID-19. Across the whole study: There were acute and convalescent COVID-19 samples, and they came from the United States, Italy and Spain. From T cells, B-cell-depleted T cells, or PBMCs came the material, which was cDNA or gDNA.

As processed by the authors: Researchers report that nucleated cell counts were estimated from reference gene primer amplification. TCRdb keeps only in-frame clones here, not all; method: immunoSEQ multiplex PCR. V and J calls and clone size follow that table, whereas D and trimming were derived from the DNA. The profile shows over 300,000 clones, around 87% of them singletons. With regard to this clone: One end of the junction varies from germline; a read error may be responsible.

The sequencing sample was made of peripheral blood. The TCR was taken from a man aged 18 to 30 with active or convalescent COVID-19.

Written as DNA, the CDR3 is TGTGCCAGCAGAGACGGGACTAGCGGCCGGGTGCTCTTC. Its translation is CASRDGTSGRVLF. V gene TRBV6-5 combines with J gene TRBJ2-1; 11 positions match TRBD2. CDR1 MNHEY and CDR2 SVGAGI come from the germline V gene. CDR3 length: 13 residues.